Listed here are 26 T cell receptor beta chains from one sample, sequenced in a study of lymphopenia after photon versus proton radiotherapy. TCRdb keeps only in-frame clones here, not all; method: immunoSEQ multiplex PCR. The sample has around 35,000 clones; about 83% are singletons. Specimen: peripheral blood, collected from a patient treated with photon-based radiotherapy. The receptors were sampled from a man in his forties or fifties with gastric cancer.

This clone has just a few counts. The chain employs TRBV6-1 and TRBJ2-5; 7 nucleotides align to TRBD2. Losses at the gene ends were 0 bases for V and 3 bases for J; bases not matched to a gene: 10. CDR3 size: 17 residues. Per the germline V gene, CDR1 is MNHNS and CDR2 is SASEGT. The CDR3 DNA is TGTGCCAGCAGTGAAGCGGCGGGAGACGGGGTGAAAGAGACCCAGTACTTC. This encodes CASSEAAGDGVKETQYF.

The chain couples TRBV7-6 to TRBJ2-1; 16 bases fit TRBD2. The germline CDR1 and CDR2 sequences are SGHVS and FNYEAQ. J was trimmed by 3 bases and V by 5 bases; bases with no gene match: 10. There are 19 residues in the CDR3. The CDR3 DNA sequence: TGTGCCAGCAGCCGTCCGGGACTAGCGGGAGGGGAGGGCTACAATGAGCAGTTCTTC. Encoded protein: CASSRPGLAGGEGYNEQFF.

This chain uses TRBV19 with TRBJ1-1; D may be TRBD1 (5 bases). Deletions cut 3 bases from V and 3 bases from J, with 20 bases between. This CDR3 comprises 17 residues. The germline CDR1 and CDR2 sequences are LNHDA and SQIVND (reference sequence). This CDR3 is CASSIRQTHSNHTEAFF. CDR3 DNA: TGTGCCAGTAGTATTCGACAGACGCACTCTAACCACACTGAAGCTTTCTTT.

This clone has more than one count but fewer than ten. The J gene is TRBJ1-5, the V gene TRBV19; 9 bases align to TRBD1. The V and J ends lost 7 bases and 2 bases, in that order; junction bases with no gene match: 12. The CDR3 contains 17 residues. Germline CDR1 and CDR2: LNHDA and SQIVND (reference sequence). This chain's CDR3 is CASTPGQGLSGNQPQHF. The DNA of the CDR3 is TGTGCCAGTACCCCGGGACAGGGTCTCAGTGGCAATCAGCCCCAGCATTTT.

The rearrangement uses TRBV9 and TRBJ1-1, with 10 bases lining up with TRBD1. The CDR3 extends over 15 amino acids. Germline values: CDR1 SGDLS, CDR2 YYNGEE. After removal of 3 bases from V and 3 bases from J, the junction contained 5 bases not matched to a gene. Written as DNA, the CDR3 is TGTGCCAGCAGCGCCTCCGGGACAGGGGACACTGAAGCTTTCTTT. It yields the protein CASSASGTGDTEAFF. Full variable domain (rest looked up from reference TRBV9 and TRBJ1-1): DSGVTQTPKHLITATGQRVTLRCSPRSGDLSVYWYQQSLDQGLQFLIQYYNGEERAKGNILERFSAQQFPDLHSELNLSSLELGDSALYFCASSASGTGDTEAFFGQGTRLTVV.

V gene TRBV7-2 combines with J gene TRBJ1-1; tentatively, D is TRBD1 (6 bases). Per the germline V gene, CDR1 is SGHTA and CDR2 is FQGNSA. Trimming took 4 bases from V and 6 from J, leaving 15 bases between them. The CDR3 is made up of 14 amino acids. For the CDR3, the DNA is TGTGCCAGCAGCTCAGGAGGGGGGGCACCTGAAGCTTTCTTT. Amino acid sequence: CASSSGGGAPEAFF.

The chain has TRBV11-2 and TRBJ1-2; D remains unclear. Per germline, CDR1 SGHAT and CDR2 FQNNGV. The CDR3 has 15 amino acids. Trimming removed 3 bases from V and 1 base from J, with 12 bases in between. For the CDR3, the DNA is TGTGCCAGCAGCTTTAGTGGAGGAGGTAACTATGGCTACACCTTC. Protein: CASSFSGGGNYGYTF.

V gene TRBV11-2 combines with J gene TRBJ1-1; D perhaps matches TRBD1 (6 bases). Germline CDR1 reads SGHAT; CDR2 reads FQNNGV. V lost 8 bases and J 4 bases, leaving 17 bases between the germline ends. This CDR3 is 14 amino acids long. CDR3 bases: TGTGCCAGCGGCGGACAGAGTTGGGGCACTGAAGCTTTCTTT. Protein: CASGGQSWGTEAFF.

The chain recombines TRBV6-6 with TRBJ1-1, with TRBD1 matching 9 bases. The CDR3 is 14 residues long. The V segment lost 6 bases and the J segment 6 bases; nucleotides outside the gene matches: 8. Per germline, CDR1 MNHNY and CDR2 SVGAGI (reference sequence). CDR3 in DNA: TGTGCCAGCAGGTCAGACAGGGGGAAGTCTGAAGCTTTCTTT. Its protein product is CASRSDRGKSEAFF.

The gene calls are TRBV28 and TRBJ1-5, with a possible D match to TRBD1 (5 bases). Germline V gene lookup returns CDR1 MDHEN and CDR2 SYDVKM. V lost 8 bases to trimming and J lost 3 bases, with 17 bases between them. The CDR3 consists of 15 residues. This CDR3 is CASSLGGAYNQPQHF. The CDR3 bases are TGTGCCAGCTCCCTCGGCGGGGCGTACAATCAGCCCCAGCATTTT.

This chain uses TRBV5-1 with TRBJ2-1; no definite D call. Germline CDR1 is SGHRS and CDR2 is YFSETQ. The CDR3 totals 15 residues. Trimming removed 4 bases from V and 5 bases from J, with 16 bases in between. CDR3 protein: CASSPQPELNNEQFF. Here the CDR3 DNA reads TGCGCCAGCAGCCCCCAACCAGAATTGAACAATGAGCAGTTCTTC.

The chain carries TRBV7-2 and TRBJ1-1; D is possibly TRBD1 (5 bases). The germline CDR1 and CDR2 sequences are SGHTA and FQGNSA. There are 13 residues in the CDR3. V lost 5 bases and J lost 8, with 15 bases in between. CDR3 in amino acids: CASSLEGVGEAFF. The CDR3 DNA reads as TGTGCCAGCAGCCTCGAAGGGGTGGGCGAAGCTTTCTTT.

The J gene is TRBJ1-6, the V gene TRBV2; 7 bases align to TRBD1. V gave up 2 bases and J gave up 7 bases; unmatched junction bases: 8. CDR1 SNHLY and CDR2 FYNNEI come from the germline V gene. The CDR3 runs to 16 residues. The CDR3 sequence: CASSEFMGTDNSPLHF. CDR3 nucleotides: TGTGCCAGCAGTGAATTCATGGGGACAGACAATTCACCCCTCCACTTT.

The CDR3 sequence is CASSLDGGWDSGANVLTF. The CDR3 region has the DNA TGTGCCAGCAGCTTGGATGGAGGGTGGGACTCTGGGGCCAACGTCCTGACTTTC. The chain links TRBV5-6 to TRBJ2-6, with D possibly matching TRBD2 (6 bases). Germline V gene sequence: CDR1 SGHDT, CDR2 YYEEEE. Trimming removed 0 bases at V and 0 bases at J, with 13 bases between. The CDR3 runs 18 residues.

The chain carries TRBV7-9 and TRBJ1-1; no clear D gene. CDR3 length: 14 amino acids. With 7 bases removed from V and 4 bases from J, the gap between germline ends came to 16 bases. The germline V gene has CDR1 SEHNR and CDR2 FQNEAQ (reference sequence). CDR3 amino acids: CASTTREGGTEAFF. The CDR3 DNA reads TGTGCCAGCACCACGAGGGAGGGCGGCACTGAAGCTTTCTTT.

The J gene is TRBJ1-5, the V gene TRBV12-5; D gene ambiguous. V lost 0 bases and J lost 2, with 8 bases in between. From germline, CDR1 is LGHNT and CDR2 FRNRAP. The CDR3 extends over 15 amino acids. The CDR3: CASGLVSMGNQPQHF. Here the CDR3 DNA reads TGTGCTAGTGGTTTGGTGTCCATGGGCAATCAGCCCCAGCATTTT.

This CDR3 reads CASSLWIGVVGTEAFF. CDR3 in DNA: TGTGCCAGCAGCTTGTGGATCGGGGTTGTAGGAACTGAAGCTTTCTTT. The gene calls are TRBV5-8 and TRBJ1-1; no firm D call. Germline V gene data show CDR1 as SGHTS and CDR2 as YDEGEE. The CDR3 has 16 residues. Trimming pared 1 base from V and 5 bases from J, leaving 18 bases between.

This clone was seen a few times. V usage is TRBV4-1 and J usage is TRBJ1-5, with TRBD1 as a possible D gene (5 bases). Germline-derived CDR1 and CDR2 are MGHRA and YSYEKL. V was clipped by 1 base and J by 9 bases, with 16 bases between them. This CDR3 spans 15 amino acids. In DNA, the CDR3 is TGCGCCAGCAGCCAAGGTCAACAGGAGGGACGGCCCCAGCATTTT. Its translation: CASSQGQQEGRPQHF.

V gene TRBV18 combines with J gene TRBJ1-1, with D perhaps matching TRBD1 (5 bases). The germline V gene has CDR1 KGHSH and CDR2 LQKENI. This CDR3 is 12 amino acids long. V lost 6 bases and J 3 bases, leaving 8 bases between the germline ends. CDR3 residues: CASSLQDTEAFF. The CDR3, as DNA: TGTGCCAGCTCTTTACAGGACACTGAAGCTTTCTTT.

J is TRBJ2-7 and V is TRBV9; TRBD1 aligns across 8 bases. Germline CDR1 reads SGDLS; CDR2 reads YYNGEE. CDR3 length: 14 amino acids. The V gene end was trimmed by 3 bases and the J gene end by 6 bases; junction bases not matched to a gene: 8. CDR3 residues: CASSGGPGGFEQYF. For the CDR3, the DNA is TGTGCCAGCAGCGGGGGGCCAGGGGGCTTCGAGCAGTACTTC. Drawing the rest from reference TRBV9 and TRBJ2-7, the complete variable domain is DSGVTQTPKHLITATGQRVTLRCSPRSGDLSVYWYQQSLDQGLQFLIQYYNGEERAKGNILERFSAQQFPDLHSELNLSSLELGDSALYFCASSGGPGGFEQYFGPGTRLTVT.

A single count supports this clone. The gene calls are TRBV27 and TRBJ1-5; 8 nucleotides align to TRBD1. The V and J ends lost 2 bases and 6 bases, in that order; junction bases with no gene match: 6. The CDR3 is 15 residues long. Germline CDR1 and CDR2: MNHEY and SMNVEV (reference sequence). The CDR3 DNA reads TGTGCCAGCAGTTTACGCTGGACAGGGCTTCAGCCCCAGCATTTT. This translates into CASSLRWTGLQPQHF.

This chain uses TRBV30 with TRBJ2-7; TRBD1 agrees at 7 bases. There are 16 residues in the CDR3. J lost 1 base, V lost 2 bases, and 11 bases had no gene match. Germline V lookup: CDR1 GTSNPN, CDR2 SVGIG (reference sequence). DNA for the CDR3: TGTGCCTGGAGTCGGGGTGCGTCAGGGGGATCCTACGAGCAGTACTTC. This gives the protein CAWSRGASGGSYEQYF.

The chain couples TRBV6-5 to TRBJ1-1, with TRBD1 identical over 7 bases. The trim removed 2 bases at V and 1 base at J, leaving 1 base unmatched. CDR3 length: 14 amino acids. The germline CDR1 and CDR2 sequences are MNHEY and SVGAGI. The CDR3 loop is CASSYRDRNTEAFF. CDR3 bases: TGTGCCAGCAGTTACCGGGACAGGAACACTGAAGCTTTCTTT.

This clone came up once. V and J are TRBV7-6 and TRBJ1-4, with D perhaps TRBD1 (6 bases). In germline, CDR1 is SGHVS, CDR2 FNYEAQ. Trimming took 6 bases from V and 4 from J, leaving 21 bases between them. This CDR3 region has 17 residues. CDR3: CASRRGGGGAGNEKLFF. For the CDR3, the DNA is TGTGCCAGCAGGCGAGGAGGGGGGGGCGCGGGTAATGAAAAACTGTTTTTT. Supplemented by reference TRBV7-6 and TRBJ1-4, the full variable domain reads GAGVSQSPRYKVTKRGQDVALRCDPISGHVSLYWYRQALGQGPEFLTYFNYEAQQDKSGLPNDRFSAERPEGSISTLTIQRTEQRDSAMYRCASRRGGGGAGNEKLFFGSGTQLSVL.

Concerning this clone: This CDR3 is also generated by other DNA sequences in the sample. The V call is TRBV27, the J call TRBJ2-7, with 10 positions matching TRBD2. The V segment lost 3 bases and the J segment 5 bases; nucleotides outside the gene matches: 4. Germline assignment: CDR1 MNHEY and CDR2 SMNVEV (reference sequence). The CDR3 sequence is 14 residues long. DNA for the CDR3: TGTGCCAGCAGTTTTCTAGCGGGAGTTAACGAGCAGTACTTC. Its protein product is CASSFLAGVNEQYF.

This chain links TRBV27 with TRBJ2-6; 7 bases are a match to TRBD1. The V gene end was trimmed by 5 bases and the J gene end by 1 base; junction bases not matched to a gene: 8. Germline CDR1 is MNHEY and CDR2 is SMNVEV (reference sequence). The CDR3 contains 17 residues. Here the CDR3 reads CASSPGQVRSGANVLTF. The CDR3 DNA is TGTGCCAGCAGTCCCGGACAGGTTCGGTCTGGGGCCAACGTCCTGACTTTC.